This T cell receptor (beta chain) was recorded in a study of cytomegalovirus exposure and HLA in healthy donors. Germline CDR1 reads SGHRS; CDR2 reads YFSETQ. The CDR3 consists of 15 residues. The ends lost 4 bases at V and 1 base at J; junction bases unmatched: 4. Vbeta (60) and Jbeta (13) primers were used in the PCR. Measured with immunoSEQ multiplex PCR; TCRdb has only the in-frame clones, and not every one. Its listing shows 45,000 to 60,000 clones. The sequencing input was PBMCs. This chain links TRBV5-1 with TRBJ2-2, with 7 bases lining up with TRBD1. This TCR came from a woman aged 40-49 years in good health and CMV-seronegative. The CDR3 is CASSRDRGNTGELFF. The DNA for the CDR3 is TGCGCCAGCAGCCGGGACAGAGGGAACACCGGGGAGCTGTTTTTT.